These 23 T cell receptor beta chains were all obtained from the same sample, sequenced in a study of OX40 agonist ivuxolimab in advanced cancers. The library was prepared using the immunoSEQ multiplex PCR assay. Entries here come from immuneACCESS through TCRdb and include only in-frame sequences with V and J called. Some clones fail to appear in such tables; in the studies checked, an unresolved V gene covers under half of the shortfall, and the cause of the remainder is unknown. For this sample the table gives 47,000 or so clones, of which roughly 90% were detected only once. The leading ten clones occupy roughly 43% of the sample. This sample comprised CD4+ or CD8+ T cells sorted from blood, obtained in a trial of the OX40 agonist ivuxolimab. The receptor source for this set is an adult with an advanced solid tumor such as melanoma, head and neck, liver or kidney cancer.

This sequence joins TRBV27 and TRBJ1-4, with TRBD1 identical over 8 bases. The germline V gene has CDR1 MNHEY and CDR2 SMNVEV (reference sequence). This CDR3 is 13 amino acids long. J was trimmed by 8 bases and V by 5 bases; bases with no gene match: 4. Here the CDR3 reads CASSTGGREKLFF. The CDR3 DNA sequence: TGTGCCAGCAGTACAGGGGGAAGGGAAAAACTGTTTTTT.

This chain connects TRBV2 to TRBJ2-3; D is uncertain. V gave up 2 bases and J gave up 0 bases, with 6 bases separating them. The CDR3 is 14 residues long. Germline V gives CDR1 SNHLY, CDR2 FYNNEI. The CDR3 sequence is CASSESYSTDTQYF. CDR3 in DNA: TGTGCCAGCAGTGAAAGCTACAGCACAGATACGCAGTATTTT. Looking up the rest from reference TRBV2 and TRBJ2-3 gives the full variable domain: EPEVTQTPSHQVTQMGQEVILRCVPISNHLYFYWYRQILGQKVEFLVSFYNNEISEKSEIFDDQFSVERPDGSNFTLKIRSTKLEDSAMYFCASSESYSTDTQYFGPGTRLTVL.

V and J are TRBV7-9 and TRBJ2-3; 10 bases map to TRBD1. This CDR3 region has 16 residues. Germline CDR1 is SEHNR and CDR2 is FQNEAQ (reference sequence). With V trimmed by 10 bases and J by 3 bases, 13 bases remained unmatched. DNA for the CDR3: TGTGCCACTATGAACCGGGACAGGGGCCCGACAGATACGCAGTATTTT. It codes for CATMNRDRGPTDTQYF.

The rearrangement joins TRBV11-2 to TRBJ2-7; 9 nucleotides agree with TRBD2. J lost 6 bases, V lost 5 bases, and 11 bases had no gene match. Germline lookup yields CDR1 SGHAT and CDR2 FQNNGV. CDR3 size: 15 residues. This CDR3 reads CASSASGGLSAEQYF. The CDR3 DNA follows: TGTGCCAGCAGCGCCAGCGGGGGGCTTTCCGCCGAGCAGTACTTC.

This chain joins TRBV6-5 and TRBJ2-7; perhaps D is TRBD1 or TRBD2 (5 bases each). V dropped 6 bases and J dropped 2 bases, with 11 bases sitting between them. The CDR3 covers 13 residues. From germline, CDR1 is MNHEY and CDR2 SVGAGI. DNA for the CDR3: TGTGCCAGCAGCCAGGGACGTACCTACGAGCAGTACTTC. This gives the protein CASSQGRTYEQYF.

A single count supports this clone. The V call is TRBV7-2, the J call TRBJ1-1, with D uncertain. Germline V gene lookup returns CDR1 SGHTA and CDR2 FQGNSA. V lost 4 bases, J lost 4 bases, and 13 bases lay in between. This CDR3 comprises 14 residues. The chain's CDR3 is CASSSIHGGTEAFF. CDR3 in DNA: TGTGCCAGCAGCTCGATTCACGGTGGCACTGAAGCTTTCTTT.

The CDR3 sequence is CASSQGTGDNEQFF. The CDR3 coding sequence is TGTGCCAGCAGCCAGGGGACAGGCGACAATGAGCAGTTCTTC. The chain combines TRBV7-9 with TRBJ2-1, with 8 bases fitting TRBD1. CDR3 size: 14 residues. Germline values: CDR1 SEHNR, CDR2 FQNEAQ (reference sequence). V shed 5 bases and J 5 bases; nucleotides not matched to a gene: 5. Drawing the rest from reference TRBV7-9 and TRBJ2-1, the complete variable domain is DTGVSQNPRHKITKRGQNVTFRCDPISEHNRLYWYRQTLGQGPEFLTYFQNEAQLEKSRLLSDRFSAERPKGSFSTLEIQRTEQGDSAMYLCASSQGTGDNEQFFGPGTRLTVL.

This clone was found once. The gene calls are TRBV6-6 and TRBJ2-3; 9 nucleotides line up with TRBD1. Losses at the gene ends were 4 bases for V and 5 bases for J; bases not matched to a gene: 7. This CDR3 has 15 amino acids. Germline V gene data show CDR1 as MNHNY and CDR2 as SVGAGI (reference sequence). CDR3 bases: TGTGCCAGCAGTTTGACAGGGGGGTCGGGAGATACGCAGTATTTT. The encoded protein is CASSLTGGSGDTQYF.

This clone turned up a few times. The gene calls are TRBV11-2 and TRBJ2-1, with 9 positions matching TRBD2. The CDR3 sequence is 16 residues long. Germline lookup yields CDR1 SGHAT and CDR2 FQNNGV. V shed 5 bases, J shed 5 bases, and the junction held 10 bases outside the gene matches. The CDR3 DNA follows: TGTGCCAGCAGCCTGAGCGGGGGGCATTTCGACAATGAGCAGTTCTTC. This codes for CASSLSGGHFDNEQFF.

The chain links TRBV6-5 to TRBJ1-1; TRBD1 matches 8 bases. V gave up 0 bases and J gave up 3 bases; unmatched junction bases: 3. Germline V lookup: CDR1 MNHEY, CDR2 SVGAGI. The CDR3 covers 15 residues. CDR3 nucleotides: TGTGCCAGCAGTTACTCCACAGGGGGTCACACTGAAGCTTTCTTT. It codes for CASSYSTGGHTEAFF.

The rearrangement uses TRBV27 and TRBJ2-7; the D gene is possibly TRBD2 (5 bases). Germline CDR1 is MNHEY and CDR2 is SMNVEV (reference sequence). This CDR3 region has 13 residues. V lost 5 bases and J 6 bases, leaving 14 bases between the germline ends. The CDR3 DNA reads as TGTGCCAGCAGTCGACTACTAGACTCCGAGCAGTACTTC. It yields the protein CASSRLLDSEQYF.

This chain's CDR3 is CSVVVTYEQFF. The CDR3 bases are TGCAGCGTTGTCGTCACCTATGAGCAGTTCTTC. The genes are TRBV29-1 and TRBJ2-1, with unresolved D. From germline, CDR1 is SQVTM and CDR2 ANQGSEA. The length of the CDR3 is 11 residues. V lost 4 bases and J 8 bases, leaving 9 bases between the germline ends.

The rearrangement joins TRBV4-2 to TRBJ1-4, with TRBD1 matching 8 bases. The trim removed 5 bases at V and 7 bases at J, leaving 9 bases unmatched. The germline CDR1 and CDR2 sequences are LGHNA and YNFKEQ. The CDR3 length is 15 residues. The chain's CDR3 is CASSYWTGLGEKLFF. The DNA for the CDR3 is TGTGCCAGCAGCTATTGGACAGGGTTAGGTGAAAAACTGTTTTTT.

Here the CDR3 DNA reads TGTGCCAGCAGCTTGTCACAGCCTAACACTGAAGCTTTCTTT. Amino acids: CASSLSQPNTEAFF. The chain links TRBV5-8 to TRBJ1-1; D call uncertain. The CDR3 has 14 residues. Germline lookup yields CDR1 SGHTS and CDR2 YDEGEE. Trimming removed 1 base at V and 2 bases at J, with 9 bases between. Filled out from reference TRBV5-8 and TRBJ1-1, the complete variable domain reads EAGVTQSPTHLIKTRGQQATLRCSPISGHTSVYWYQQALGLGLQFLLWYDEGEERNRGNFPPRFSGRQFPNYSSELNVNALELEDSALYLCASSLSQPNTEAFFGQGTRLTVV.

The CDR3 reads CASSFTGTYEQYF. CDR3 in DNA: TGTGCCAGCAGTTTTACGGGTACCTACGAGCAGTACTTC. The chain joins TRBV6-6 to TRBJ2-7; D is uncertain. This CDR3 spans 13 amino acids. Germline CDR1 is MNHNY and CDR2 is SVGAGI (reference sequence). The ends were cut back, 4 bases at V and 2 bases at J, with 9 bases in the middle.

The rearrangement joins TRBV19 to TRBJ1-2; no firm D call. Germline V gives CDR1 LNHDA, CDR2 SQIVND (reference sequence). The CDR3 sequence is 13 residues long. Trimming took off 7 bases at V and 6 bases at J, with 15 bases between the two ends. The CDR3 nucleotides read TGTGCCAGTACTCCTTACAACGGTAATGGCTACACCTTC. It codes for CASTPYNGNGYTF.

For the CDR3, the DNA is TGTGCCAGCAGTTACGCCCCAGATACGCAGTATTTT. This sequence encodes CASSYAPDTQYF. This chain connects TRBV6-5 to TRBJ2-3; D is uncertain. Germline CDR1 and CDR2: MNHEY and SVGAGI. V was shortened by 2 bases and J by 4 bases, with 4 bases between the two germline ends. The CDR3 contains 12 residues.

This clone appeared once. The chain combines TRBV27 with TRBJ1-1; D not resolved. This CDR3 has 11 residues. V was pared by 6 bases and J by 8 bases, with 10 bases between. Germline V gives CDR1 MNHEY, CDR2 SMNVEV (reference sequence). The CDR3 DNA is TGTGCCAGCAGCATCCCTGGGGAAGCTTTCTTT. This codes for CASSIPGEAFF.

The rearrangement uses TRBV27 and TRBJ2-3, with D unresolved. CDR1 is MNHEY and CDR2 is SMNVEV in the germline V gene (reference sequence). This CDR3 has 13 amino acids. The V end lost 5 bases, the J end lost 0 bases, and 6 bases lay between the germline ends. DNA for the CDR3: TGTGCCAGCAGTCCCCCGAGCACAGATACGCAGTATTTT. Its translation: CASSPPSTDTQYF.

The rearrangement joins TRBV30 to TRBJ1-2; 7 bases map to TRBD1. This CDR3 comprises 14 residues. In germline, CDR1 is GTSNPN, CDR2 SVGIG (reference sequence). Unmatched junction bases numbered 12, after V lost 5 bases and J lost 6 bases. CDR3 coding DNA: TGTGCCTGGTCCCTCCAGGGGGGAGCGGATGGCTACACCTTC. This translates into CAWSLQGGADGYTF.

The rearrangement links TRBV28 to TRBJ1-5, with D unresolved. Trimming removed 6 bases from V and 0 bases from J, with 6 bases in between. From germline, CDR1 is MDHEN and CDR2 SYDVKM. The CDR3 spans 13 residues. As DNA, the CDR3 is TGTGCCAGCAGCGACAATAGCAATCAGCCCCAGCATTTT. Residues: CASSDNSNQPQHF.

In this sample, this clone turned up once. This sequence joins TRBV5-1 and TRBJ2-7, with TRBD1 matching 8 bases. The CDR3 consists of 15 residues. Trimming removed 4 bases from V and 11 bases from J; junction bases left unmatched: 17. Germline CDR1 reads SGHRS; CDR2 reads YFSETQ. The CDR3 coding sequence is TGCGCCAGCAGCAAAGACCGGGACAGGCCTCTCCGGGAGTACTTC. Translating it yields CASSKDRDRPLREYF.

The chain employs TRBV30 and TRBJ1-3; D is possibly TRBD1 (5 bases). This CDR3 contains 16 residues. V lost 2 bases to trimming and J lost 3 bases, with 17 bases between them. Looked up from germline, CDR1 is GTSNPN and CDR2 is SVGIG (reference sequence). CDR3 sequence reads: CAWSFPPGGSGNTIYF. CDR3 coding DNA: TGTGCCTGGAGTTTTCCCCCGGGGGGTAGTGGAAACACCATATATTTT.